The 18 T cell receptor beta chains reported below all come from one sample, sequenced in a study of Graves' ophthalmopathy and Graves' hyperthyroidism. Amplified TCR beta CDR3 regions were obtained using RNA transcripts as template. The workflow started with a first-round RT-PCR run with HTBI primers and then moved on to a second-round multiplex PCR. MiXCR, applied by TCRdb to the multiplex PCR reads, yields one record per CDR3 protein. The table lists 240,000 or so distinct CDR3 sequences, around 50% of them singletons. Input material: peripheral blood. These receptors all come from an adult man with Graves' ophthalmopathy.

The chain joins TRBV24-1 to TRBJ2-1, with D tentatively TRBD2 (5 bases). The V end was cut by 3 bases, the J end by 10 bases, with 18 bases between. Germline CDR1 and CDR2: KGHDR and SFDVKD. The CDR3 runs to 15 residues. CDR3 protein: CATSDPRGLEGEQFF. In DNA, the CDR3 is TGTGCCACCAGTGATCCTCGCGGGCTCGAAGGCGAGCAGTTCTTC.

V and J are TRBV12-3 or TRBV12-4 and TRBJ1-3; TRBD1 might be the D (5 bases). With 5 bases removed from V and 4 bases from J, the gap between germline ends came to 12 bases. The CDR3 totals 14 residues. This CDR3 reads CASSAQGPGNTIYF. In nucleotides, the CDR3 is TGTGCCAGCAGTGCCCAGGGTCCAGGAAACACCATATATTTT.

The chain carries TRBV2 and TRBJ1-2; D is unclear. The germline V and J ends were trimmed by 3 bases and 6 bases, with 8 bases remaining between them. This CDR3 spans 12 amino acids. The V gene's germline CDR1 is SNHLY and CDR2 FYNNEI. CDR3 region: CASSDSTDGYTF. The CDR3 DNA reads TGTGCCAGCAGTGACAGTACTGATGGCTACACCTTC.

The chain is built from TRBV7-3 and TRBJ2-2; D perhaps matches TRBD1 (6 bases). Trimming stripped 5 bases from V and 8 bases from J, with 9 bases between. CDR1 is SGHTA and CDR2 is FQGTGA in the germline V gene. The length of the CDR3 is 12 residues. The CDR3 DNA is TGTGCCAGCAGCGGTGGACAGGGGGAGCTGTTTTTT. Translated, it gives CASSGGQGELFF.

The rearrangement links TRBV6-4 to TRBJ2-7; D may correspond to TRBD1 or TRBD2 (5 bases each). V was trimmed by 8 bases and J by 0 bases, leaving 14 bases between them. The CDR3 extends over 14 amino acids. The germline V gene has CDR1 MRHNA and CDR2 SNTAGT. The CDR3, as DNA: TGTGCCAGCCGGGGCCGATCGAGCTCCTACGAGCAGTACTTC. This encodes CASRGRSSSYEQYF.

This chain uses TRBV5-6 with TRBJ2-5, with TRBD2 identical over 11 bases. With 3 bases clipped from V and 5 bases from J, the junction kept 3 bases outside the gene matches. Germline assignment: CDR1 SGHDT and CDR2 YYEEEE. The CDR3 sequence is 14 residues long. The CDR3 DNA is TGTGCCAGCAGCTCGACTAGCGGGGAGGAGACCCAGTACTTC. Translation gives CASSSTSGEETQYF.

This chain's CDR3 is CASSLVKGAYGYTF. Written as DNA, the CDR3 is TGTGCCAGCAGCTTGGTGAAGGGAGCCTATGGCTACACCTTC. The chain employs TRBV7-9 and TRBJ1-2; D is unresolved. The CDR3 has 14 amino acids. V was pared by 3 bases and J by 4 bases, with 12 bases between. Germline V CDR1 and CDR2: SEHNR, FQNEAQ (reference sequence).

This clonotype was seen at least ten times. This chain joins TRBV29-1 and TRBJ2-7, with D perhaps TRBD2 (5 bases). The CDR3 extends over 12 amino acids. The V and J ends lost 6 bases and 2 bases respectively, with 11 bases between them. CDR1 and CDR2 from the germline V gene are SQVTM and ANQGSEA. CDR3 loop: CSVWTGTYEQYF. CDR3 bases: TGCAGCGTCTGGACGGGGACCTACGAGCAGTACTTC.

Turning to this clonotype: A much more abundant neighbour one base away suggests this may be a read error. The CDR3 spells CASNLQGAYEQYF. CDR3 DNA sequence: TGTGCCAGCAACCTACAGGGGGCCTACGAGCAGTACTTC. The chain recombines TRBV11-2 with TRBJ2-7, with 8 bases aligning to TRBD1. This CDR3 has 13 residues. Germline V gene sequence: CDR1 SGHAT, CDR2 FQNNGV. The V gene end was trimmed by 7 bases and the J gene end by 2 bases; junction bases not matched to a gene: 4.

On this clonotype itself: At one boundary the junction diverges from the germline segment, which might be a read error. The chain uses TRBV7-8 and TRBJ1-3; 8 bases align to TRBD1. Germline V lookup: CDR1 SGHVS, CDR2 FQNEAQ. This CDR3 comprises 14 residues. The CDR3 here is CASSQVGMGTGIYF. The CDR3 bases are TGCGCCAGCAGCCAAGTGGGGATGGGGACAGGCATATATTTT.

With respect to this clonotype: A much larger clone lies a single base off, so this may be a read error. J is TRBJ2-5 and V is TRBV10-3, with 9 bases aligning to TRBD1. The CDR3 runs to 15 residues. Germline assignment: CDR1 ENHRY and CDR2 SYGVKD. The CDR3 spells CPISGNRGLGETQYF. As DNA, the CDR3 is TGTCCCATCAGTGGGAACAGGGGGCTCGGAGAGACCCAGTACTTC.

V and J are TRBV19 and TRBJ2-3; D call uncertain. In germline, CDR1 is LNHDA, CDR2 SQIVND (reference sequence). V was shortened by 3 bases and J by 5 bases, with 6 bases between the two germline ends. The CDR3 runs to 12 residues. CDR3 loop: CASSIMGDTQYF. In DNA, the CDR3 is TGTGCCAGTAGTATCATGGGAGATACGCAGTATTTT.

Comment on this clonotype: A much larger clone differs from this one at a single base, so this may be a read error. This chain joins TRBV13 and TRBJ1-6; D remains ambiguous. CDR1 is PRHDT and CDR2 is FYEKMQ in the germline V gene (reference sequence). Trimming removed 4 bases from V and 6 bases from J, with 10 bases in between. The CDR3 has 14 amino acids. The CDR3 DNA reads TGTGCCAGCAGCTCCAACTCTGCTAATTCACCCCTCCACTTT. Its translation is CASSSNSANSPLHF. Variable domain in full (rest from reference TRBV13 and TRBJ1-6): AAGVIQSPRHLIKEKRETATLKCYPIPRHDTVYWYQQGPGQDPQFLISFYEKMQSDKGSIPDRFSAQQFSDYHSELNMSSLELGDSALYFCASSSNSANSPLHFGNGTRLTVT.

This clonotype was seen a single time. The chain joins TRBV19 to TRBJ1-2, with D possibly TRBD1 on 6 matching bases. Trimming took off 5 bases at V and 6 bases at J, with 16 bases between the two ends. The CDR3 spans 14 residues. In germline, CDR1 is LNHDA, CDR2 SQIVND (reference sequence). CDR3 amino acids: CASSVWSGGDGYTF. The DNA for the CDR3 is TGTGCCAGTAGTGTGTGGTCGGGGGGCGATGGCTACACCTTC.

The CDR3 DNA is TGTGCCAGCAGCGCCATAGCGGGAGTGTCGGCCGGGGAGCTGTTTTTT. This translates into CASSAIAGVSAGELFF. The V gene is TRBV12-3 or TRBV12-4, the J gene TRBJ2-2, with 9 bases matching TRBD2. The CDR3 is made up of 16 amino acids. The V and J ends lost 6 bases and 6 bases, in that order; junction bases with no gene match: 11.

This clonotype was counted between two and nine times. The rearrangement uses TRBV24-1 and TRBJ2-5; D assignment may be TRBD1 or TRBD2 (6 bases each). The CDR3 spans 16 residues. Trimming took off 3 bases at V and 0 bases at J, with 13 bases between the two ends. Germline V gene sequence: CDR1 KGHDR, CDR2 SFDVKD. DNA of the CDR3: TGTGCCACCAGTGATACTAGGGGGGCTAACCAAGAGACCCAGTACTTC. It yields the protein CATSDTRGANQETQYF.

There are a few counts of this clonotype. The chain is built from TRBV15 and TRBJ2-7; D may be TRBD1 or TRBD2 (6 bases each). V gave up 6 bases and J gave up 4 bases, with 16 bases separating them. CDR3 length: 14 residues. Germline V gives CDR1 LNHNV, CDR2 YYDKDF (reference sequence). DNA of the CDR3: TGTGCCACCAGTCTCCCGGGGGCTTTGTACGAGCAGTACTTC. Translating gives CATSLPGALYEQYF. The entire variable domain, with the rest obtained from reference TRBV15 and TRBJ2-7, is as follows: DAMVIQNPRYQVTQFGKPVTLSCSQTLNHNVMYWYQQKSSQAPKLLFHYYDKDFNNEADTPDNFQSRRPNTSFCFLDIRSPGLGDTAMYLCATSLPGALYEQYFGPGTRLTVT.

This chain links TRBV5-1 with TRBJ2-7, with D possibly matching TRBD2 (5 bases). The CDR3 loop spans 12 amino acids. Germline CDR1 and CDR2: SGHRS and YFSETQ. V was shortened by 3 bases and J by 7 bases, with 11 bases between the two germline ends. The CDR3 spells CASSWRGGEQYF. CDR3 bases: TGCGCCAGCAGCTGGAGAGGAGGAGAGCAGTACTTC.